The T cell receptor (beta chain) described here comes from a study of post-analysis software for immune sequencing data. In the study overall: Patients had relapsing-remitting, secondary progressive or progressive-relapsing multiple sclerosis; some lacked subtype.

Study conclusions and caveats: About 5 TRBV segments (TRBV5-6, TRBV5-1 and TRBV20-1 among them) occurred more frequently in patients than in controls. Diversity measured as normalized Chao1 was significantly lower in multiple sclerosis patients than in controls.

Unique molecular identifiers were present in the TCR beta cDNA libraries. TCRdb re-called the PCR reads with MiXCR, one entry per CDR3 protein. The repertoire holds roughly 800,000 distinct CDR3 sequences, with under 60% as singletons. V was clipped by 2 bases and J by 1 base; unmatched bases: 9. Per the germline V gene, CDR1 is ENHRY and CDR2 is SYGVKD. The CDR3 has 17 residues. This clonotype was seen only a few times. No antigen is known for it. The sequenced sample consisted of blood. The V and J genes are TRBV10-3 and TRBJ2-5; 8 bases map to TRBD2. The source is a girl aged 5 to 17 with multiple sclerosis. The CDR3 region is CAISEGQRAGAQETQYF. CDR3 bases: TGTGCCATCAGTGAGGGCCAACGAGCGGGAGCCCAAGAGACCCAGTACTTC.